A selection of T cell receptor beta chains follows, all from one sample in a study of T cell responses to AZD1222 COVID-19 vaccine. Profiled with immunoSEQ multiplex PCR; TCRdb holds only in-frame clones, not every one. This sample yields some 130,000 clones, of which roughly nine tenths are seen a single time; about 3.7% belongs to the top ten. Sample: peripheral blood, taken on day 0 of AZD1222 vaccination. All receptors come from an adult in good health. Each CDR3 is given with its conserved first and last residue. The D gene is left open where the match is weak.

D gene,CDR3 length,J gene,V gene,CDR3 protein,CDR3 DNA
NA,11,TRBJ2-1,TRBV2,CASSERREQFF,TGTGCCAGCAGTGAGCGGCGAGAGCAGTTCTTC
TRBD1,14,TRBJ2-2,TRBV19,CASSGTGGTGELFF,TGTGCCAGTAGTGGGACAGGGGGAACCGGGGAGCTGTTTTTT
TRBD2,16,TRBJ2-3,TRBV5-4,CASSLLSGGRGDTQYF,TGTGCCAGCAGCTTGTTGTCGGGAGGGCGGGGGGATACGCAGTATTTT
NA,13,TRBJ2-3,TRBV9,CASSVGSTDTQYF,TGTGCCAGCAGCGTTGGGTCCACAGATACGCAGTATTTT
TRBD1,16,TRBJ2-5,TRBV7-6,CASSSGHRGPQETQYF,TGTGCCAGCAGCTCCGGACACAGGGGACCGCAAGAGACCCAGTACTTC
TRBD2,14,TRBJ2-1,TRBV18,CASSREGRSNEQFF,TGTGCCAGCTCACGGGAGGGACGGTCGAATGAGCAGTTCTTC
NA,15,TRBJ1-2,TRBV24-1,CATSDSGRTLYGYTF,TGTGCCACCAGTGACTCGGGACGGACCCTCTATGGCTACACCTTC
TRBD2,16,TRBJ2-2,TRBV3-1/TRBV3-2,CASSQDTGGRTGELFF,TGTGCCAGCAGCCAAGATACGGGAGGGCGGACCGGGGAGCTGTTTTTT
NA,11,TRBJ2-1,TRBV10-3,CAISESDEQFF,TGTGCCATCAGTGAGAGCGATGAGCAGTTCTTC
NA,13,TRBJ2-7,TRBV9,CASRSGRPYEQYF,TGTGCCAGCAGGTCGGGCCGGCCCTACGAGCAGTACTTC
NA,16,TRBJ2-2,TRBV7-6,CASNRALSGSTGELFF,TGTGCCAGCAACCGGGCCCTCAGTGGAAGTACCGGGGAGCTGTTTTTT
TRBD1,15,TRBJ1-5,TRBV24-1,CATSDYGQGARPQHF,TGTGCCACCAGTGACTATGGACAGGGGGCGCGGCCCCAGCATTTT
TRBD2,12,TRBJ2-5,TRBV28,CASSWTRETQYF,TGTGCCAGCAGTTGGACTAGGGAGACCCAGTACTTC